These T cell receptor beta chains were read from a single sample in a study of blood T cell repertoires in COVID-19. The repertoire was sequenced with immunoSEQ multiplex PCR; TCRdb's copy has only in-frame clones and lacks some. In the table there are approximately 280,000 clones, around 89% of which are singletons. Source material: peripheral blood. Source of these receptors: a man in his forties with acute or convalescent COVID-19. Both conserved end residues are part of each CDR3. The order of the fields is clone size, J gene, D gene, V gene, CDR3 DNA, CDR3 protein. A D gene is named only where the DNA matches it firmly. Expanded clones are given a class, and other clones once, few, many or no size at all.

>NA|TRBJ2-1|TRBD1|TRBV27
TGTGCCAGCAGTACGACAGGGGGTGGGTACAATGAGCAGTTCTTC
CASSTTGGGYNEQFF
>NA|TRBJ1-6|NA|TRBV9
TGTGCCAGCAGCGGAGAGGCCGACCCCTATAATTCACCCCTCCACTTT
CASSGEADPYNSPLHF
>NA|TRBJ2-4|NA|TRBV6-5
TGTGCCAGCTTTGCGCGGAGGGAAAACATTCAGTACTTC
CASFARRENIQYF
>NA|TRBJ1-1|NA|TRBV5-1
TGCGCCAGCAGCTACCTCCAGGGGAACACTGAAGCTTTCTTT
CASSYLQGNTEAFF
>NA|TRBJ2-3|TRBD2|TRBV27
TGTGCCAGCAGTGTAAGCGGGGGGGCCCCAGATACGCAGTATTTT
CASSVSGGAPDTQYF
>NA|TRBJ2-7|TRBD1|TRBV5-1
TGCGCCAGCAGCTTGCGGGCGGGGACAGGGACCTACGAGCAGTACTTC
CASSLRAGTGTYEQYF
>NA|TRBJ1-1|NA|TRBV4-1
TGCGCCAGCAGCCAAGGCGGGAGGCCGGGGGGCACTGAAGCTTTCTTT
CASSQGGRPGGTEAFF
>NA|TRBJ2-3|TRBD2|TRBV2
TGTGCCAGCAGTGTATCTAGCGGGGGATCCACAGATACGCAGTATTTT
CASSVSSGGSTDTQYF
>NA|TRBJ1-5|NA|TRBV19
TGTGCCAGTAGTATAGTCGAGGGGGATTATAGCAATCAGCCCCAGCATTTT
CASSIVEGDYSNQPQHF
>NA|TRBJ1-5|NA|TRBV19
TGTGCCAGTAGGTCGCCGGGGTTAACATGGCAGCCCCAGCATTTT
CASRSPGLTWQPQHF
>NA|TRBJ1-2|NA|TRBV7-9
TGTGCCAGCACCCCGCGGAGGGCAAACTATGGCTACACCTTC
CASTPRRANYGYTF
>NA|TRBJ1-5|NA|TRBV15
TGTGCCACCAGCGCAGGGAAACATCAGCCCCAGCATTTT
CATSAGKHQPQHF
>once|TRBJ2-2|NA|TRBV19
TGTGCCAGTAGTATATACGCAGGGGCGGGCGGGGAGCTGTTTTTT
CASSIYAGAGGELFF
>few|TRBJ2-7|TRBD2|TRBV12-3/TRBV12-4
TGTGCCAGCAGCACTAGCGCCTCCTACGAGCAGTACTTC
CASSTSASYEQYF
>few|TRBJ1-1|TRBD1|TRBV5-4
TGTGCCAGCAGCTCCGCTGGACAGGGTAACACTGAAGCTTTCTTT
CASSSAGQGNTEAFF
>NA|TRBJ2-5|TRBD2|TRBV2
TGTGCCAGCCTATGGGTGAGCGGGGCGGAGACCCAGTACTTC
CASLWVSGAETQYF
>NA|TRBJ1-4|TRBD1|TRBV7-9
TGTGCCAGCAGCAAACTCCGGGACAGTAATGAAAAACTGTTTTTT
CASSKLRDSNEKLFF
>NA|TRBJ2-2|TRBD1|TRBV11-2
TGTGCCAGCAGCTTGGGGACAGGGACCGGGGAGCTGTTTTTT
CASSLGTGTGELFF
>NA|TRBJ2-6|NA|TRBV30
TGTGCCTTGGACAGTTCCTCTGGGGCCAACGTCCTGACTTTC
CALDSSSGANVLTF
>NA|TRBJ1-1|NA|TRBV19
TGTGCCAGTAGTACAACCGGGACAAAGAACACTGAAGCTTTCTTT
CASSTTGTKNTEAFF
>NA|TRBJ1-3|NA|TRBV6-1
TGTGCCAGCAGTGTGCAGGTTCATGGGCTGGGAAACACCATATATTTT
CASSVQVHGLGNTIYF
>once|TRBJ2-1|TRBD2|TRBV2
TGTGCCAGCAGTTGGACTAGCGGGGGAGGAAATGAGCAGTTCTTC
CASSWTSGGGNEQFF
>NA|TRBJ1-2|TRBD1|TRBV28
TGTGCCAGCAGTTCCGGGACAGGGTTGCCCTATGGCTACACCTTC
CASSSGTGLPYGYTF
>NA|TRBJ2-1|NA|TRBV5-6
TGTGCCAGCAACTTTAGGTGGGCCCCTTACAATGAGCAGTTCTTC
CASNFRWAPYNEQFF
>NA|TRBJ2-2|NA|TRBV4-1
TGCGCCTCTGCACCTATGGACACCGGGGAGCTGTTTTTT
CASAPMDTGELFF
>few|TRBJ1-5|NA|TRBV19
TGTGCCAGTAGTATAGATCGGTTGGGAAGGGGTCAGCCCCAGCATTTT
CASSIDRLGRGQPQHF
>NA|TRBJ2-1|TRBD2|TRBV19
TGTGCCAGTACCCCCCGGGAGGCGAGCGATGAGCAGTTCTTC
CASTPREASDEQFF
>NA|TRBJ1-2|NA|TRBV19
TGTGCCAGTAGTTTCGGGAACTATGGCTACACCTTC
CASSFGNYGYTF
>once|TRBJ1-1|NA|TRBV5-6
TGTGCCAGCAGCGGCAGGGGATTCTTCATGAACACTGAAGCTTTCTTT
CASSGRGFFMNTEAFF
>NA|TRBJ2-1|TRBD1|TRBV14
TGTGCCAGCAGCCACACAGGGGGCAATGAGCAGTTCTTC
CASSHTGGNEQFF